This note documents a single T cell receptor beta chain sequence. Its target is unknown. These data belong to a study of cytomegalovirus exposure and HLA in healthy donors. The length of the CDR3 is 14 residues. CDR1 and CDR2 (germline): LNHDA, SQIVND (reference sequence). Unmatched junction bases numbered 12, after V lost 10 bases and J lost 5 bases. Whole-study findings and limits: As a later analysis showed, a missense DCLRE1C variant was linked to trimming of TCR beta V- and J-genes.

PCR primers comprised 60 Vbeta and 13 Jbeta primers. Profiled with immunoSEQ multiplex PCR; TCRdb holds only in-frame clones, not every one. The sample has under 110,000 clones, 75% seen once; the top ten hold around 9.3%. This clonotype was obtained from a middle-aged man in good health and CMV-seronegative. Sequences were obtained from PBMCs. The chain joins TRBV19 to TRBJ2-7; TRBD1 matches 9 bases. Written as DNA, the CDR3 is TGTGCCACCTCACCCGGGACAGGGTTCAACGAGCAGTACTTC. Residues: CATSPGTGFNEQYF. The full variable domain, with the rest looked up from reference TRBV19 and TRBJ2-7, is DGGITQSPKYLFRKEGQNVTLSCEQNLNHDAMYWYRQDPGQGLRLIYYSQIVNDFQKGDIAEGYSVSREKKESFPLTVTSAQKNPTAFYLCATSPGTGFNEQYFGPGTRLTVT.